The 18 T cell receptor beta chains in this list originate from one sample, sequenced in a study of T cells in Graves' hyperthyroidism and ophthalmopathy (dated by TCRdb to about 2019). The library was produced with multiplex PCR. Reads for this sample came from an Illumina HiSeq 2000. Amplification of TCR beta CDR3 regions was carried out from RNA transcripts. For the first round of RT-PCR on the TCR CDR3, the HTBI primer set was used together with the Qiagen OneStep RT-PCR kit. The public reads were reprocessed in TCRdb via fastp at Q25 and MiXCR, keeping in-frame beta chains. Every entry covers one CDR3 protein and lists the most common genes and DNA from its rows. In all, the sample holds about 570,000 distinct CDR3 sequences, and 35% to 55% of those were seen once. Of the sample, around 17% falls within the top ten clones. The sample consisted of peripheral blood or thyroid tissue (not recorded which). Every receptor here comes from an adult woman with Graves' disease, either hyperthyroidism or ophthalmopathy (not recorded which).

The chain combines TRBV9 with TRBJ1-2, with D possibly being TRBD1 (5 bases). The CDR3 runs to 14 residues. Per germline, CDR1 SGDLS and CDR2 YYNGEE. V was cut by 5 bases and J by 1 base, with 12 bases left in between. The DNA of the CDR3 is TGTGCCAGCAGTCCCTCCAGGGTTAACTATGGCTACACCTTC. Translating it yields CASSPSRVNYGYTF.

This clonotype was seen at least ten times. V gene TRBV10-1 combines with J gene TRBJ2-5; 7 nucleotides line up with TRBD2. The CDR3 has 14 residues. The germline V gene encodes CDR1 WNHNN and CDR2 SYGVQD (reference sequence). V lost 9 bases and J lost 0; bases outside the gene matches: 7. The CDR3 sequence is CASSTSVDQETQYF. In nucleotides, the CDR3 is TGCGCCAGTTCTACTAGCGTCGACCAAGAGACCCAGTACTTC.

The chain has TRBV7-3 and TRBJ2-5; TRBD2 is a possible D gene (5 bases). The germline V and J ends were trimmed by 2 bases and 1 base, with 11 bases remaining between them. This CDR3 has 15 amino acids. Per germline, CDR1 SGHTA and CDR2 FQGTGA. CDR3 nucleotide sequence: TGTGCCAGCAGCTTAGCCGAGACTACCCAAGAGACCCAGTACTTC. This sequence encodes CASSLAETTQETQYF.

The rearrangement links TRBV28 to TRBJ2-7; D perhaps matches TRBD1 (5 bases). Germline V gives CDR1 MDHEN, CDR2 SYDVKM. The CDR3 runs 13 residues. The germline V and J ends were trimmed by 7 bases and 4 bases, with 14 bases remaining between them. The CDR3 loop reads CASTWQGAYEQYF. The CDR3 region has the DNA TGTGCCAGCACCTGGCAGGGTGCTTACGAGCAGTACTTC.

This clonotype was detected many times. The V call is TRBV9, the J call TRBJ2-2, with D possibly being TRBD1 (6 bases). In germline, CDR1 is SGDLS, CDR2 YYNGEE. The germline V and J ends were trimmed by 3 bases and 0 bases, with 12 bases remaining between them. The CDR3 has 16 amino acids. In nucleotides, the CDR3 is TGTGCCAGCAGCGACGTACAGGGTGCGAACACCGGGGAGCTGTTTTTT. This codes for CASSDVQGANTGELFF.

The J gene is TRBJ2-3, the V gene TRBV10-3, with 7 positions matching TRBD2. Germline assignment: CDR1 ENHRY and CDR2 SYGVKD. CDR3 size: 17 residues. V lost 4 bases to trimming and J lost 2 bases; unmatched junction nucleotides: 12. CDR3 protein: CAISGGSYYTYTDTQYF. CDR3 DNA sequence: TGTGCCATCAGTGGCGGGAGTTACTACACCTACACAGATACGCAGTATTTT.

The chain recombines TRBV11-2 with TRBJ1-2; D gene uncertain. Germline V lookup: CDR1 SGHAT, CDR2 FQNNGV. Trimming stripped 5 bases from V and 8 bases from J, with 21 bases between. This CDR3 has 15 amino acids. CDR3 amino acids: CASSPEATVVVGYTF. The CDR3 DNA reads as TGTGCCAGCAGCCCAGAAGCGACGGTTGTCGTCGGCTACACCTTC.

The V and J genes are TRBV7-2 and TRBJ1-5; D unresolved. Germline-derived CDR1 and CDR2 are SGHTA and FQGNSA. This CDR3 has 17 amino acids. The V end was cut by 5 bases, the J end by 5 bases, with 22 bases between. The CDR3 sequence is CASSPRGVLGVDQPQHF. The CDR3 DNA reads as TGTGCCAGCAGCCCTCGGGGAGTTCTCGGAGTCGATCAGCCCCAGCATTTT.

This clonotype was counted many times. This sequence joins TRBV20-1 and TRBJ2-5, with 8 bases identical to TRBD2. CDR3 size: 15 residues. The trim removed 5 bases at V and 2 bases at J, leaving 10 bases unmatched. The germline gives CDR1 DFQATT, CDR2 SNEGSKA (reference sequence). The CDR3 region is CSAYGTRQRQETQYF. CDR3 coding DNA: TGCAGTGCTTATGGGACTAGGCAGAGACAAGAGACCCAGTACTTC.

The chain employs TRBV12-3 or TRBV12-4 and TRBJ1-6; D unclear. Trimming removed 6 bases from V and 8 bases from J, with 11 bases in between. The CDR3 spans 13 residues. CDR3 sequence reads: CASRPWSDSPLHF. As DNA, the CDR3 is TGTGCCAGCAGACCTTGGTCGGATTCACCCCTCCACTTT.

In its sample, this clonotype was seen many times. This chain joins TRBV7-2 and TRBJ2-2; unclear D gene. Germline lookup yields CDR1 SGHTA and CDR2 FQGNSA. CDR3 size: 15 residues. Trimming removed 0 bases from V and 1 base from J, with 6 bases in between. The CDR3 DNA sequence: TGTGCCAGCAGCTTAGCCAGAGTGAACACCGGGGAGCTGTTTTTT. The encoded protein is CASSLARVNTGELFF.

The chain is built from TRBV6-1 and TRBJ2-5; maybe TRBD2 (6 bases). Looked up from germline, CDR1 is MNHNS and CDR2 is SASEGT. V was pared by 8 bases and J by 5 bases, with 15 bases between. This CDR3 spans 13 amino acids. CDR3 bases: TGTGCCAGCCGCCTCCGGGGGTTCGAGACCCAGTACTTC. Amino acids: CASRLRGFETQYF.

As regards this clonotype: A much larger clonotype is one base distant, so this may be a read error. The chain uses TRBV5-1 and TRBJ2-2; D is perhaps TRBD2 (5 bases). The CDR3 spans 15 residues. The germline CDR1 and CDR2 sequences are SGHRS and YFSETQ. CDR3: CTSSRGASNTGELFF. DNA for the CDR3: TGCACCAGCAGTCGGGGAGCTTCGAACACCGGGGAGCTGTTTTTT. The entire variable domain, with the rest obtained from reference TRBV5-1 and TRBJ2-2, is as follows: KAGVTQTPRYLIKTRGQQVTLSCSPISGHRSVSWYQQTPGQGLQFLFEYFSETQRNKGNFPGRFSGRQFSNSRSEMNVSTLELGDSALYLCTSSRGASNTGELFFGEGSRLTVL.

This clonotype was detected many times. The rearrangement uses TRBV6-5 and TRBJ2-7; D is undetermined. Looked up from germline, CDR1 is MNHEY and CDR2 is SVGAGI. The CDR3 is 16 amino acids. V lost 0 bases to trimming and J lost 6 bases, with 18 bases between them. CDR3 protein: CASSYSLVAASGEQYF. DNA for the CDR3: TGTGCCAGCAGTTACTCCCTCGTCGCGGCAAGTGGCGAGCAGTACTTC.

The sample holds many counts of this clonotype. J is TRBJ2-7 and V is TRBV7-9; D unclear. CDR3 length: 11 amino acids. CDR1 SEHNR and CDR2 FQNEAQ come from the germline V gene (reference sequence). The ends were cut back, 7 bases at V and 6 bases at J, with 10 bases in the middle. The CDR3: CASTQGLEQYF. The CDR3, as DNA: TGTGCCAGCACCCAAGGGCTCGAGCAGTACTTC.

V gene TRBV6-2 or TRBV6-3 combines with J gene TRBJ1-1, with D perhaps matching TRBD1 (6 bases). This CDR3 region has 14 residues. Trimming removed 4 bases at V and 1 base at J, with 10 bases between. The germline gives CDR1 MNHEY, CDR2 SVGEGT. The CDR3 loop is CASSWVGQNTEAFF. Written as DNA, the CDR3 is TGTGCCAGCAGTTGGGTGGGACAGAACACTGAAGCTTTCTTT.

The chain employs TRBV6-5 and TRBJ1-1; D is ambiguous. Germline V gene data show CDR1 as MNHEY and CDR2 as SVGAGI. The CDR3 spans 15 residues. Trimming shortened V by 2 bases and J by 5 bases, and 15 bases separated the two germline ends. Here the CDR3 reads CASSYTSGRGTEAFF. The CDR3 DNA follows: TGTGCCAGCAGTTACACGTCGGGGAGAGGAACTGAAGCTTTCTTT.

Ten or more counts support this clonotype. The J gene is TRBJ1-5, the V gene TRBV9, with D possibly matching TRBD1 (5 bases). CDR3 size: 15 residues. CDR1 and CDR2 (germline): SGDLS, YYNGEE. The V end was cut by 3 bases, the J end by 4 bases, with 14 bases between. The CDR3 protein is CASSAGSGTNQPQHF. The CDR3 region has the DNA TGTGCCAGCAGCGCCGGATCAGGGACGAATCAGCCCCAGCATTTT.